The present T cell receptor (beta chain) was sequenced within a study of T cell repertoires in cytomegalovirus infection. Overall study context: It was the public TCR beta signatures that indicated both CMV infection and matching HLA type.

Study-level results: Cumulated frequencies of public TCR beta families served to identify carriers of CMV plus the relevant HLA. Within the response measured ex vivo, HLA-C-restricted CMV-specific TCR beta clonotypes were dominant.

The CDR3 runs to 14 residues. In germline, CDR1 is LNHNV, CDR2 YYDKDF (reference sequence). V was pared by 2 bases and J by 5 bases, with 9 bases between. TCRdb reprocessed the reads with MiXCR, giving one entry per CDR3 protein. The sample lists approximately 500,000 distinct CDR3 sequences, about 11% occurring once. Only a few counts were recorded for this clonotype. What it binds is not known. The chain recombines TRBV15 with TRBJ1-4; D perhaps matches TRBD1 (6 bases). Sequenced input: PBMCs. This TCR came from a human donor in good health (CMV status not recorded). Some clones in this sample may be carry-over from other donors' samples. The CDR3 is CATSRKGQNEKLFF. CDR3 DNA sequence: TGTGCCACCAGCAGAAAAGGACAGAATGAAAAACTGTTTTTT.